This section outlines one TCR beta chain sequence together with its context. This entry comes from a study of blood T cell repertoires in COVID-19. Study as a whole: T cells, B-cell-depleted T cells, or PBMCs provided the cDNA or gDNA that served as material.

In the authors' workflow: From reference gene primer amplification, estimates of nucleated cell counts were derived. Sequenced by immunoSEQ multiplex PCR; TCRdb stores in-frame clones only, minus some. V, J and clone size reflect that table, while D and trimming were determined from the DNA. Found here are under 250,000 clones, roughly 80% of them singletons; the top ten hold around 3.5%. CDR3 length: 17 amino acids. Trimming stripped 1 base from V and 2 bases from J, with 16 bases between. Germline V gene sequence: CDR1 MGHRA, CDR2 YSYEKL. The specimen sequenced was peripheral blood. The TCR sequence derives from a woman between 18 and 30 years old with acute or convalescent COVID-19. The chain couples TRBV4-1 to TRBJ2-3; weak D call: TRBD1 (5 bases). Here the CDR3 reads CASSQGPWGKDTDTQYF. CDR3 sequence (DNA): TGCGCCAGCAGCCAAGGCCCGTGGGGCAAGGACACAGATACGCAGTATTTT.